This T cell receptor beta chain was identified in a study of CD8 T cells in Susac syndrome. Random-hexamer reverse transcription was applied to about 0.5 to 1 ug RNA. TCRdb ran MiXCR on the immunoSEQ multiplex PCR reads and lists one entry per CDR3 protein. The sample holds some 210,000 distinct CDR3 sequences, less than 95% seen once. There are 16 residues in the CDR3. The germline V gene has CDR1 DFQATT and CDR2 SNEGSKA (reference sequence). V lost 5 bases and J lost 5, with 25 bases in between. The chain combines TRBV20-1 with TRBJ2-7; D may correspond to TRBD1 or TRBD2 (6 bases each). This clonotype was sampled from a human donor with Susac syndrome. The sample consisted of CD4+ T cells from PBMCs. DNA of the CDR3: TGCAGTGCTGCGAGGAGGGACAACCAAGGCGAGGACGAGCAGTACTTC. As protein: CSAARRDNQGEDEQYF.